Here is one T cell receptor (beta chain) with its context. V was pared by 4 bases and J by 8 bases, with 10 bases of the junction left unmatched. Looked up from germline, CDR1 is LNHDA and CDR2 is SQIVND (reference sequence). The CDR3 consists of 15 residues. Measured with immunoSEQ multiplex PCR; TCRdb has only the in-frame clones, and not every one. The sample contains under 200,000 clones, roughly 84% of which appear only once. These data originate in a study of blood T cell repertoires in COVID-19. On the study more broadly: Acute and convalescent COVID-19 specimens originated in the United States, Italy and Spain. From T cells, B-cell-depleted T cells, or PBMCs came the material, which was cDNA or gDNA.

This TCR was recovered from a man in his 70s with active or convalescent COVID-19. What was sequenced was peripheral blood. The rearrangement joins TRBV19 to TRBJ2-4, with 8 bases fitting TRBD1. The CDR3 DNA is TGTGCCAGTAGTAGACCCGATCAGGGGGCGTACATTCAGTACTTC. Amino acid sequence: CASSRPDQGAYIQYF.